Following are 31 T cell receptor beta chains from one sample sequenced in a study of T cell repertoires in cytomegalovirus infection. TCRdb analysed the reads with MiXCR anew, one entry per CDR3 protein. The data show fewer than 550,000 distinct CDR3 sequences, about 26% seen once. Sequences were obtained from PBMCs. These receptors all stem from a human donor in good health (CMV status not recorded). Some clones in this sample may be carry-over from other donors' samples.

This clonotype has more than one count but fewer than ten. J is TRBJ1-1 and V is TRBV7-4; D gene uncertain. From germline, CDR1 is SGHVT and CDR2 SQSDAQ. The CDR3 has 12 amino acids. V was trimmed by 5 bases and J by 5 bases, leaving 9 bases between them. The CDR3 here is CASSPHLTEAFF. As DNA, the CDR3 is TGTGCCAGCAGCCCCCACCTTACTGAAGCTTTCTTT.

This chain uses TRBV10-3 with TRBJ1-2; perhaps TRBD1 as D (5 bases). Germline V gives CDR1 ENHRY, CDR2 SYGVKD. V was shortened by 4 bases and J by 7 bases, with 13 bases between the two germline ends. The CDR3 runs to 13 residues. CDR3 loop: CAISGYQGIGYTF. CDR3 nucleotides: TGTGCCATCAGTGGGTACCAGGGCATTGGCTACACCTTC.

The rearrangement uses TRBV6-2 or TRBV6-3 and TRBJ2-7; 9 positions match TRBD2. The CDR3 length is 16 residues. Germline CDR1 is MNHEY and CDR2 is SVGEGT. V was clipped by 0 bases and J by 3 bases; unmatched bases: 6. CDR3 amino acids: CASSYSGTSRLYEQYF. CDR3 DNA sequence: TGTGCCAGCAGTTACTCCGGGACTAGCAGACTCTACGAGCAGTACTTC.

The chain joins TRBV4-1 to TRBJ1-2, with D possibly matching TRBD1 (5 bases). The CDR3 spans 16 residues. V gave up 4 bases and J gave up 8 bases, with 23 bases separating them. Germline V gives CDR1 MGHRA, CDR2 YSYEKL. CDR3 sequence: CASSRPGTSNWRGYTF. The CDR3 bases are TGCGCCAGCAGCCGCCCCGGGACCAGCAACTGGCGGGGCTACACCTTC.

The chain links TRBV29-1 to TRBJ2-2; no clear D gene. The CDR3 has 13 amino acids. CDR1 and CDR2 (germline): SQVTM, ANQGSEA. V lost 4 bases to trimming and J lost 0 bases, with 6 bases between them. The CDR3: CSVGQANTGELFF. DNA for the CDR3: TGCAGCGTTGGTCAGGCGAACACCGGGGAGCTGTTTTTT.

On this clonotype: A clone one base away is much larger, so this may be a read error. The V and J genes are TRBV19 and TRBJ2-2, with D uncertain. This CDR3 region has 13 residues. Per the germline V gene, CDR1 is LNHDA and CDR2 is SQIVND (reference sequence). V lost 6 bases to trimming and J lost 4 bases, with 9 bases between them. The CDR3 nucleotides read TGTGCCAGTAGGGTACAGTCCACCGGGGAGCTGTTTTTT. It specifies CASRVQSTGELFF.

The gene calls are TRBV4-1 and TRBJ1-5, with unresolved D. The CDR3 loop spans 12 amino acids. Germline V CDR1 and CDR2: MGHRA, YSYEKL. Deletions cut 1 base from V and 4 bases from J, with 2 bases between. The CDR3 loop reads CASSQVNQPQHF. The DNA for the CDR3 is TGCGCCAGCAGCCAAGTGAATCAGCCCCAGCATTTT.

J is TRBJ1-4 and V is TRBV20-1, with 9 bases fitting TRBD1. Losses at the gene ends were 5 bases for V and 5 bases for J; bases not matched to a gene: 6. The CDR3 contains 14 residues. Germline loops: CDR1 DFQATT, CDR2 SNEGSKA (reference sequence). The CDR3 loop is CSAWPGQGNEKLFF. The CDR3 DNA sequence: TGCAGTGCTTGGCCGGGACAGGGAAATGAAAAACTGTTTTTT.

This clonotype was found a few times. The chain carries TRBV6-2 or TRBV6-3 and TRBJ1-5; the D gene is possibly TRBD1 (6 bases). The germline V gene encodes CDR1 MNHEY and CDR2 SVGEGT. V lost 0 bases and J 3 bases, leaving 15 bases between the germline ends. The CDR3 length is 17 residues. The CDR3 sequence: CASSYSTTRGINQPQHF. The CDR3 region has the DNA TGTGCCAGCAGTTACTCGACCACCAGGGGCATCAATCAGCCCCAGCATTTT.

This clonotype appeared many times. DNA for the CDR3: TGTGCCAGCACCAGATGGAGCGGGAGTGCCGACGAGCAGTACTTC. This sequence encodes CASTRWSGSADEQYF. The chain carries TRBV7-2 and TRBJ2-7; 8 positions agree with TRBD2. The trim removed 7 bases at V and 5 bases at J, leaving 13 bases unmatched. The CDR3 runs to 15 residues. CDR1 and CDR2 (germline): SGHTA, FQGNSA.

The rearrangement joins TRBV11-2 to TRBJ2-3, with D possibly matching TRBD2 (6 bases). V gave up 1 base and J gave up 2 bases, with 19 bases separating them. This CDR3 has 18 residues. Looked up from germline, CDR1 is SGHAT and CDR2 is FQNNGV. The chain's CDR3 is CASSLGAGTPPITDTQYF. In DNA, the CDR3 is TGTGCCAGCAGCTTAGGCGCCGGGACTCCACCCATCACAGATACGCAGTATTTT.

This clonotype has just a few counts. J is TRBJ1-1 and V is TRBV5-4; D unclear. The length of the CDR3 is 14 residues. The germline CDR1 and CDR2 sequences are SGHNT and YYREEE (reference sequence). Trimming left V 0 bases short and J 4 bases short, with 10 bases between. The CDR3 spells CASSLAGVPTEAFF. CDR3 coding DNA: TGTGCCAGCAGCTTGGCCGGGGTTCCCACTGAAGCTTTCTTT.

This clonotype has at least ten counts. J is TRBJ2-2 and V is TRBV7-2; D possibly corresponds to TRBD1 (6 bases). Per germline, CDR1 SGHTA and CDR2 FQGNSA. The germline V and J ends were trimmed by 6 bases and 0 bases, with 20 bases remaining between them. The CDR3 covers 18 residues. CDR3 DNA: TGTGCCAGCAGGGGTGTTAGGGGGTCTATCGCGAACACCGGGGAGCTGTTTTTT. Protein: CASRGVRGSIANTGELFF.

The chain uses TRBV20-1 and TRBJ2-1; D is unresolved. Trimming took 6 bases from V and 7 from J, leaving 16 bases between them. In germline, CDR1 is DFQATT, CDR2 SNEGSKA (reference sequence). CDR3 size: 13 residues. CDR3 sequence reads: CSAPEQLENEQFF. CDR3 nucleotides: TGCAGTGCCCCTGAGCAGTTGGAGAATGAGCAGTTCTTC.

This clonotype was detected only once. The rearrangement uses TRBV6-1 and TRBJ2-1, with 11 bases aligning to TRBD1. V was pared by 8 bases and J by 8 bases, with 14 bases of the junction left unmatched. This CDR3 has 16 amino acids. Germline CDR1 and CDR2: MNHNS and SASEGT. CDR3 amino acids: CASGYHPGQGADEQFF. The CDR3 nucleotides are TGTGCCAGCGGTTACCACCCCGGACAGGGGGCCGATGAGCAGTTCTTC.

This clonotype was recorded at least ten times. The rearrangement links TRBV7-8 to TRBJ1-1, with a possible D match to TRBD1 (6 bases). V was pared by 5 bases and J by 5 bases, with 15 bases between. This CDR3 comprises 14 residues. Germline-derived CDR1 and CDR2 are SGHVS and FQNEAQ. The CDR3 here is CASSLNHRETEAFF. The DNA for the CDR3 is TGTGCCAGCAGCCTCAACCACAGGGAAACTGAAGCTTTCTTT.

A few counts support this clonotype. Here the CDR3 DNA reads TGCAGTGTAAGAGGTCTAGCGGGAGACCATACGCAGTATTTT. The encoded protein is CSVRGLAGDHTQYF. The genes are TRBV20-1 and TRBJ2-3; 10 bases are a match to TRBD2. The germline V gene encodes CDR1 DFQATT and CDR2 SNEGSKA (reference sequence). Losses at the gene ends were 7 bases for V and 7 bases for J; bases not matched to a gene: 11. The CDR3 consists of 14 residues.

As to this clonotype: Relative to the germline gene, one junction end is altered; a read error may explain this. Here the CDR3 DNA reads TGTGCCAGCAGCCCCCGGGCCCGGGAGGCCGGGGAGCTGTATTTT. It codes for CASSPRAREAGELYF. The chain joins TRBV14 to TRBJ2-2; 7 nucleotides agree with TRBD2. Germline V gene data show CDR1 as SGHDN and CDR2 as FVKESK. The CDR3 is 15 amino acids.

V and J are TRBV6-2 or TRBV6-3 and TRBJ1-5; unclear D gene. The germline V and J ends were trimmed by 1 base and 12 bases, with 10 bases remaining between them. The CDR3 is 12 residues long. In germline, CDR1 is MNHEY, CDR2 SVGEGT. The CDR3 nucleotides read TGTGCCAGCAGTTACTTGCAGAGTCGCCAGCATTTT. Translated, it gives CASSYLQSRQHF.

This chain joins TRBV6-1 and TRBJ1-5; TRBD1 is a possible D gene (5 bases). The CDR3 contains 14 residues. Germline assignment: CDR1 MNHNS and CDR2 SASEGT. The V end lost 3 bases, the J end lost 9 bases, and 15 bases lay between the germline ends. The CDR3 DNA reads TGTGCCAGCAGTGACCACAGGCGAGGTCGGCCCCAGCATTTT. Protein: CASSDHRRGRPQHF.

This clonotype was picked up a small number of times. The rearrangement joins TRBV12-3 or TRBV12-4 to TRBJ2-3, with D possibly being TRBD1 or TRBD2 (5 bases each). This CDR3 has 12 residues. Trimming removed 7 bases from V and 5 bases from J, with 10 bases in between. CDR3 coding DNA: TGTGCCAGCACTCCAGGGAGAGATACGCAGTATTTT. Protein: CASTPGRDTQYF.

This chain uses TRBV18 with TRBJ2-1, with 9 bases identical to TRBD2. Germline trimming cut 0 bases from V and 0 bases from J; bases unmatched to any gene: 6. Germline CDR1 is KGHSH and CDR2 is LQKENI. This CDR3 has 18 amino acids. The CDR3 DNA sequence: TGTGCCAGCTCACCACCTTGGACTAGCGCCTACTCCTACAATGAGCAGTTCTTC. This codes for CASSPPWTSAYSYNEQFF.

The chain uses TRBV6-2 or TRBV6-3 and TRBJ2-1; 7 bases line up with TRBD2. Looked up from germline, CDR1 is MNHEY and CDR2 is SVGEGT. This CDR3 spans 16 amino acids. V trimming: 6 bases; J trimming: 5 bases; junction bases outside the gene matches: 13. CDR3 loop: CASSHSTLAADNEQFF. The CDR3 DNA reads TGTGCCAGCAGCCACTCCACCCTAGCGGCCGACAATGAGCAGTTCTTC.

This clonotype occurred many times. V and J are TRBV25-1 and TRBJ2-6, with a weak D call TRBD2 (5 bases). V lost 4 bases and J lost 2, with 12 bases in between. This CDR3 spans 16 amino acids. CDR1 MGHDK and CDR2 SYGVNS come from the germline V gene. In DNA, the CDR3 is TGTGCCAGCAGTGTGAGGGAGCGACCTGGGGCCAACGTCCTGACTTTC. It translates to CASSVRERPGANVLTF.

This clonotype showed up just a few times. V gene TRBV18 combines with J gene TRBJ2-5; 7 bases are a match to TRBD2. The V gene end was trimmed by 4 bases and the J gene end by 1 base; junction bases not matched to a gene: 6. Looked up from germline, CDR1 is KGHSH and CDR2 is LQKENI. This CDR3 spans 15 amino acids. The chain's CDR3 is CASSLNGGFQETQYF. CDR3 DNA: TGTGCCAGCTCACTGAACGGGGGGTTCCAAGAGACCCAGTACTTC.

The J gene is TRBJ2-6, the V gene TRBV6-2 or TRBV6-3; D gene unclear. V was trimmed by 6 bases and J by 0 bases, leaving 15 bases between them. Germline loops: CDR1 MNHEY, CDR2 SVGEGT. This CDR3 has 17 amino acids. The CDR3 coding sequence is TGTGCCAGCAGCGCCCCAACGGGCCTCTCTGGGGCCAACGTCCTGACTTTC. Amino acids: CASSAPTGLSGANVLTF.

This clonotype was seen ten or more times. V gene TRBV11-3 combines with J gene TRBJ2-3; 7 nucleotides line up with TRBD2. Germline V CDR1 and CDR2: SGHNT, YENEEA. The CDR3 consists of 18 residues. The junction had 10 bases not matched to a gene; V was cut back by 1 base and J by 0 bases. The CDR3 spells CASSLGSLALSSTDTQYF. CDR3 coding DNA: TGTGCCAGCAGCTTAGGTTCACTAGCGCTGTCTAGCACAGATACGCAGTATTTT. Supplemented by reference TRBV11-3 and TRBJ2-3, the full variable domain reads EAGVVQSPRYKIIEKKQPVAFWCNPISGHNTLYWYLQNLGQGPELLIRYENEEAVDDSQLPKDRFSAERLKGVDSTLKIQPAELGDSAVYLCASSLGSLALSSTDTQYFGPGTRLTVL.

The J gene is TRBJ2-7, the V gene TRBV19; the D is unclear. Germline V CDR1 and CDR2: LNHDA, SQIVND (reference sequence). This CDR3 region has 13 residues. The V gene lost 1 base and the J gene lost 6 bases, with 10 bases spanning the gap. The CDR3 loop is CASSIGPGTEQYV. The DNA of the CDR3 is TGTGCCAGTAGTATAGGGCCAGGCACCGAGCAGTACGTC.

This clonotype has a handful of counts. The chain has TRBV28 and TRBJ1-2; D is unclear. Germline CDR1 MDHEN, CDR2 SYDVKM. Between the trimmed V and J ends, which lost 7 bases and 2 bases, there was a span of 17 bases. This CDR3 has 15 amino acids. The CDR3 loop is CASKERGGINYGYTF. CDR3 DNA sequence: TGTGCCAGCAAGGAGAGAGGAGGAATAAACTATGGCTACACCTTC.

This clonotype was observed a handful of times. This chain links TRBV19 with TRBJ2-1; D is perhaps TRBD2 (6 bases). The V and J ends lost 7 bases and 7 bases respectively, with 23 bases between them. The length of the CDR3 is 16 residues. CDR1 is LNHDA, CDR2 SQIVND, per germline (reference sequence). The CDR3 loop reads CASNPRRGYTRNEQFF. The CDR3 nucleotides read TGTGCCAGTAACCCGAGGCGGGGCTATACGAGGAATGAGCAGTTCTTC.

V gene TRBV6-5 combines with J gene TRBJ2-5; D call uncertain. The germline V and J ends were trimmed by 0 bases and 1 base, with 9 bases remaining between them. The CDR3 is 15 amino acids. Looked up from germline, CDR1 is MNHEY and CDR2 is SVGAGI. CDR3 sequence reads: CASSYSKQSQETQYF. DNA of the CDR3: TGTGCCAGCAGTTACTCGAAACAGAGCCAAGAGACCCAGTACTTC.